The entry below gives a single TCR beta chain sequence along with its context. This clone's antigen is unknown. The sample holds no much larger clone one base away, and base qualities are not on file. The sample is drawn from a study of T cell changes during pregnancy in multiple sclerosis (dated by TCRdb to between 2018 and 2020). Regarding the study in general: The study examined how the T cell repertoire changed over the course of pregnancy in women with multiple sclerosis.

The library relied on the immunoSEQ multiplex PCR assay. TCRdb re-hosts the immuneACCESS table, in-frame sequences only. Its copies lack some clones; in the studies checked, an unresolved V gene accounts for under half of them, and the cause for the rest is not known. Across this sample there are more than 45,000 clones, with 93% seen only once. The ten largest clones represent about 4% of the sample. The CDR3 holds 12 amino acids from the cysteine to the phenylalanine. Only the CDR3 DNA stays, 36 bases, in frame from base 1. V is cut by 6 bases and J by 4 bases, and the space between the germline ends is 9 bases. The germline V gene (reference sequence) supplies CDR1 MNHEY and CDR2 SMNVEV.

The input for sequencing was CD8+ T cells from peripheral blood mononuclear cells, taken in the second trimester of pregnancy. The rearranged segments are TRBV27 and TRBJ1-1; the best D guess is TRBD1, with 5 bases matching. The TCR originated in a female donor with multiple sclerosis, enrolled in a pregnancy study. The CDR3 amino acid sequence is: CASSRQGTEAFF. The DNA is TGTGCCAGCAGCCGGCAGGGCACTGAAGCTTTCTTT.